The clone carrying this TCR beta chain was seen once. In the authors' methods: Reference gene primer amplification yielded estimated nucleated cell counts. Assay: immunoSEQ multiplex PCR; the TCRdb copy retains only in-frame clones and omits some. That table gives V, J and clone size, and the DNA gave D and trimming. The data hold about 230,000 clones, with roughly 88% observed a single time. This sample stems from a study of blood T cell repertoires in COVID-19. Living in under 30 US areas, the participants were between about 18 and 100 years of age. Participants' own reports of clinical history determined their cohort assignment. This receptor was obtained from a woman aged 25 to 39 who had been exposed to COVID-19. Input material: PBMCs or T cells enriched from blood (not recorded which).

In nucleotides, the CDR3 is TGTGCCAGCAGTGAAGCGCTTCAGCCAGGAAGGGGCACTAATGAAAAACTGTTTTTT. Translated: CASSEALQPGRGTNEKLFF. The chain combines TRBV2 with TRBJ1-4, with D possibly matching TRBD1 (5 bases). V lost 0 bases and J 2 bases, leaving 19 bases between the germline ends. The CDR3 runs to 19 residues. CDR1 SNHLY and CDR2 FYNNEI come from the germline V gene.